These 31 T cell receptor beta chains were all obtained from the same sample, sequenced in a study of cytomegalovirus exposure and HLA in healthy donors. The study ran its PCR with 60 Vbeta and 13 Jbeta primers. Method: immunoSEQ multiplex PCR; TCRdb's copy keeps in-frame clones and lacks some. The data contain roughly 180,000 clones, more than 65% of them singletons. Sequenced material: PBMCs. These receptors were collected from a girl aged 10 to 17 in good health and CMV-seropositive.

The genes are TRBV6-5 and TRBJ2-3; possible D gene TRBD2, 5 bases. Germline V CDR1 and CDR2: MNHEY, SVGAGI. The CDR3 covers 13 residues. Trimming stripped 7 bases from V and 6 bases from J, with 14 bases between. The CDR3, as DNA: TGTGCCAGCACTCTAGGGAGAGGGGATACGCAGTATTTT. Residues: CASTLGRGDTQYF.

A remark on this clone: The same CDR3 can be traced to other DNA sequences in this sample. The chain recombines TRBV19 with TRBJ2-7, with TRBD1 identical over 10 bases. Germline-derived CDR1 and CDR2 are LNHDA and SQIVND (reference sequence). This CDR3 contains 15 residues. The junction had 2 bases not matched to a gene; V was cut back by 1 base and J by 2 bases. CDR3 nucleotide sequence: TGTGCCAGTAGTATAGGGACAGGGGGAACCTACGAGCAGTACTTC. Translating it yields CASSIGTGGTYEQYF.

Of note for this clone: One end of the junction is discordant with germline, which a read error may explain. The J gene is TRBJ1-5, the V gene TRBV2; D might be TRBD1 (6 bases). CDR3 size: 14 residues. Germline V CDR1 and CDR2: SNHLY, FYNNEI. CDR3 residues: CASREGQPSHPQHF. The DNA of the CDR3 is TGTGCCAGCAGGGAAGGACAGCCGTCTCACCCCCAGCATTTT.

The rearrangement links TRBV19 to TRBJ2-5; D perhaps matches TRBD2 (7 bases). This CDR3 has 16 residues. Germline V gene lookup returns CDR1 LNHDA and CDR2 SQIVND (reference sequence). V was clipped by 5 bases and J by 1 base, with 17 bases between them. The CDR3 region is CASSGGPGGPQETQYF. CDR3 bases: TGTGCCAGTAGTGGGGGCCCGGGAGGCCCCCAAGAGACCCAGTACTTC. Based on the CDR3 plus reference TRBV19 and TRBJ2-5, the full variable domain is DGGITQSPKYLFRKEGQNVTLSCEQNLNHDAMYWYRQDPGQGLRLIYYSQIVNDFQKGDIAEGYSVSREKKESFPLTVTSAQKNPTAFYLCASSGGPGGPQETQYFGPGTRLLVL.

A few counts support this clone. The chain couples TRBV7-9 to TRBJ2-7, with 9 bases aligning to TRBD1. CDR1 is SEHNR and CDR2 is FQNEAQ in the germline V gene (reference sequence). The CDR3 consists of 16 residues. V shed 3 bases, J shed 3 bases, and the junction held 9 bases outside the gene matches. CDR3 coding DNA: TGTGCCAGCAGCTTCGGGCTAGTGGGACAGGGCTACGAGCAGTACTTC. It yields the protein CASSFGLVGQGYEQYF.

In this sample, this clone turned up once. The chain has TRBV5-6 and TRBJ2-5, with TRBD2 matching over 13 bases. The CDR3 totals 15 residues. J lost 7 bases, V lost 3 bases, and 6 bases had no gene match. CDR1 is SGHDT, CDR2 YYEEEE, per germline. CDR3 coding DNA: TGTGCCAGCAGCTCCGGGACTAGCGGGGTGGGGACCCAGTACTTC. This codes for CASSSGTSGVGTQYF. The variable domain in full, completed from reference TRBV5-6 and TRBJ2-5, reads DAGVTQSPTHLIKTRGQQVTLRCSPKSGHDTVSWYQQALGQGPQFIFQYYEEEERQRGNFPDRFSGHQFPNYSSELNVNALLLGDSALYLCASSSGTSGVGTQYFGPGTRLLVL.

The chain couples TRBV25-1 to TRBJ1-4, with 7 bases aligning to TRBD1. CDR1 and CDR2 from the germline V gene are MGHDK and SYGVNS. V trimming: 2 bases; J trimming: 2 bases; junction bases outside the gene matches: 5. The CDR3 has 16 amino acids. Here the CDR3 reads CASSEGPRGTNEKLFF. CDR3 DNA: TGTGCCAGCAGTGAAGGTCCCAGGGGGACTAATGAAAAACTGTTTTTT.

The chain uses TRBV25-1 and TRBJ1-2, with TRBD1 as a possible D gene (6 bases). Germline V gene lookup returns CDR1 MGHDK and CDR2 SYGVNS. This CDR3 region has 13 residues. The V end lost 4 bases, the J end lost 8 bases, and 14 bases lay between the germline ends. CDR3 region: CASSVSGTMGYTF. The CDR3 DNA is TGTGCCAGCAGTGTTTCCGGGACAATGGGCTACACCTTC.

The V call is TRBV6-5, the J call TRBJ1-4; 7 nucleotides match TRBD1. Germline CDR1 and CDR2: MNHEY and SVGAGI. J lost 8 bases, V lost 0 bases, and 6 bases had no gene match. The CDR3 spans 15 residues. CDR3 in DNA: TGTGCCAGCAGTTACTCGATGACAGGGAGGGAAAAACTGTTTTTT. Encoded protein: CASSYSMTGREKLFF.

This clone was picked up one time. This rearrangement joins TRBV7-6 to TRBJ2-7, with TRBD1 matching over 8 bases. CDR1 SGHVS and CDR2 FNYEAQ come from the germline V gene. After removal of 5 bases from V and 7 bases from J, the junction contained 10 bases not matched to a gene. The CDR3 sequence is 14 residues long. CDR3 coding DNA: TGTGCCAGCAGCGGATTGACAGGGGTTCGGGAGCAGTACTTC. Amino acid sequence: CASSGLTGVREQYF.

CDR3 sequence reads: CASNEGINQPQHF. In nucleotides, the CDR3 is TGTGCCAGTAATGAGGGAATCAATCAGCCCCAGCATTTT. The chain is built from TRBV19 and TRBJ1-5; D is uncertain. Germline lookup yields CDR1 LNHDA and CDR2 SQIVND (reference sequence). This CDR3 has 13 residues. The ends were cut back, 7 bases at V and 3 bases at J, with 10 bases in the middle.

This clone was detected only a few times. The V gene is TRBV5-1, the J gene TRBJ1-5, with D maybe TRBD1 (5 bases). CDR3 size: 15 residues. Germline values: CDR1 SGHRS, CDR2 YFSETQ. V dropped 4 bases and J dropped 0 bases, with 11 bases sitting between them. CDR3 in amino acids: CASSLQGVSNQPQHF. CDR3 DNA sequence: TGCGCCAGCAGCCTACAAGGGGTTAGCAATCAGCCCCAGCATTTT. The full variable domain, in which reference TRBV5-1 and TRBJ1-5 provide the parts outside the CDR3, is KAGVTQTPRYLIKTRGQQVTLSCSPISGHRSVSWYQQTPGQGLQFLFEYFSETQRNKGNFPGRFSGRQFSNSRSEMNVSTLELGDSALYLCASSLQGVSNQPQHFGDGTRLSIL.

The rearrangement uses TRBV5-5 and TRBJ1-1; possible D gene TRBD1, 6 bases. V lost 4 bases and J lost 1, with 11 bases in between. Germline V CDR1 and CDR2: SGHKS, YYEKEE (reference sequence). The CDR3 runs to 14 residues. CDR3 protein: CASSPSTGNTEAFF. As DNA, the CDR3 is TGTGCCAGCAGCCCGTCGACAGGGAACACTGAAGCTTTCTTT.

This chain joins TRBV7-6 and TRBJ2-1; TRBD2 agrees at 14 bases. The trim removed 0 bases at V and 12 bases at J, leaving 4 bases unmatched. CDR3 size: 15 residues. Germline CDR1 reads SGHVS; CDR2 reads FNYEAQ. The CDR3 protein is CASSLAAGLAGGQFF. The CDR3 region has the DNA TGTGCCAGCAGCTTAGCCGCAGGACTAGCGGGGGGGCAGTTCTTC.

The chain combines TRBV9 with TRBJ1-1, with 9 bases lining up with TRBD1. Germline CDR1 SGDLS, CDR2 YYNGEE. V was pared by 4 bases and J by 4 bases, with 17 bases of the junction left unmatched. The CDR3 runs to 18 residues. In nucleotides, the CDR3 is TGTGCCAGCAGCACCGGGACAGGGAAAGCCGCGAGGAGCACTGAAGCTTTCTTT. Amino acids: CASSTGTGKAARSTEAFF.

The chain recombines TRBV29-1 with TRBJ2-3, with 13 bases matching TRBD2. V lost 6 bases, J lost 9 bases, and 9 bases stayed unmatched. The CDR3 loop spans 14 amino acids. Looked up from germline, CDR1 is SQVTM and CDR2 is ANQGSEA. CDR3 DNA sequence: TGCAGCGTCGAAAGGACTAGCGGGGGAGGAACGCAGTATTTT. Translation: CSVERTSGGGTQYF.

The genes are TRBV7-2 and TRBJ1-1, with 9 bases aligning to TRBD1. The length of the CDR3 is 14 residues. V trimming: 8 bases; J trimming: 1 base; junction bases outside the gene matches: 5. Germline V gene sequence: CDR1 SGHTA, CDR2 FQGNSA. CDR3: CASFRTGANTEAFF. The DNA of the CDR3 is TGTGCCAGCTTCCGGACAGGGGCGAACACTGAAGCTTTCTTT.

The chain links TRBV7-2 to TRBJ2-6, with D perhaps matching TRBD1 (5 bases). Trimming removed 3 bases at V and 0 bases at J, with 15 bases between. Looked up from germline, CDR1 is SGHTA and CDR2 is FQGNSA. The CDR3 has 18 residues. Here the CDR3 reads CASSFLSGPPSGANVLTF. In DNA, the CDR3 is TGTGCCAGCAGCTTTTTATCAGGGCCCCCCTCTGGGGCCAACGTCCTGACTTTC.

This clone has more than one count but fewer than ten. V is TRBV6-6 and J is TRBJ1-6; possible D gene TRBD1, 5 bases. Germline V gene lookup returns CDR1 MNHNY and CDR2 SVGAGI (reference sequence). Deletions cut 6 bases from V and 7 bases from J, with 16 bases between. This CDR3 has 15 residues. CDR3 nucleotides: TGTGCCAGCAGCGGAACCGGGGGTACCAATTCACCCCTCCACTTT. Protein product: CASSGTGGTNSPLHF.

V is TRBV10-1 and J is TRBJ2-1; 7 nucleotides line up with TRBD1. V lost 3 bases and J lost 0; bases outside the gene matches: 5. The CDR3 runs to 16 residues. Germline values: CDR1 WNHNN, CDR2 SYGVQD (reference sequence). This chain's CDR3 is CASSDIWDSSYNEQFF. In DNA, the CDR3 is TGCGCCAGCAGTGATATTTGGGACAGCTCCTACAATGAGCAGTTCTTC.

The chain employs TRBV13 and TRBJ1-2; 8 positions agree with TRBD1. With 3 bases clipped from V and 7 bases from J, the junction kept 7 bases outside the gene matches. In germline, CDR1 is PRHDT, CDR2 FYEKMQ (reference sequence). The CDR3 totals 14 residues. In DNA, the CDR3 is TGTGCCAGCAGCTTCCACCAGGGGGCTGGTGGCTACACCTTC. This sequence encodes CASSFHQGAGGYTF.

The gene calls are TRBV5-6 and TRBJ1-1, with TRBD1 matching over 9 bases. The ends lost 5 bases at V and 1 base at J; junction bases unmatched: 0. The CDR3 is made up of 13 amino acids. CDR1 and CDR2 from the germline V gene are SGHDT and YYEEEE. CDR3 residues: CASRGQGNTEAFF. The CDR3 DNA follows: TGTGCCAGCAGGGGACAGGGGAACACTGAAGCTTTCTTT.

CDR3 sequence: CASSLEGGNQPQHF. The CDR3 region has the DNA TGTGCCAGCAGCCTCGAGGGCGGCAATCAGCCCCAGCATTTT. The chain recombines TRBV5-5 with TRBJ1-5; D not certain. The germline gives CDR1 SGHKS, CDR2 YYEKEE (reference sequence). V lost 4 bases and J 2 bases, leaving 10 bases between the germline ends. The length of the CDR3 is 14 residues.

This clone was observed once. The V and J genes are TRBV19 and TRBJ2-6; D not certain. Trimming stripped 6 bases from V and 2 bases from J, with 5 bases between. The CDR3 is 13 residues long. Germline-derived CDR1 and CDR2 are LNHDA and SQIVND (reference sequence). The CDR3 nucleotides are TGTGCCAGTAGCGAGACTGGGGCCAACGTCCTGACTTTC. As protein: CASSETGANVLTF.

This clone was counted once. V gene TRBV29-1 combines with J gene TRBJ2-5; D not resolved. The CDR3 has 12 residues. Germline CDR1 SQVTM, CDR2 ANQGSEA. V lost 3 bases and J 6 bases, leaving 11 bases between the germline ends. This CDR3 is CSVEREVQTQYF. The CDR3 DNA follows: TGCAGCGTTGAGCGTGAGGTACAGACCCAGTACTTC. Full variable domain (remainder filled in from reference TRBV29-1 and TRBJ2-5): SAVISQKPSRDICQRGTSLTIQCQVDSQVTMMFWYRQQPGQSLTLIATANQGSEATYESGFVIDKFPISRPNLTFSTLTVSNMSPEDSSIYLCSVEREVQTQYFGPGTRLLVL.

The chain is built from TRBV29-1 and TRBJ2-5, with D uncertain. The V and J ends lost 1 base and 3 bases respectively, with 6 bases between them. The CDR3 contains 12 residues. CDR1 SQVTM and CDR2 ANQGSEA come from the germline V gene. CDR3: CSVEAPEETQYF. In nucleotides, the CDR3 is TGCAGCGTTGAAGCCCCTGAAGAGACCCAGTACTTC.

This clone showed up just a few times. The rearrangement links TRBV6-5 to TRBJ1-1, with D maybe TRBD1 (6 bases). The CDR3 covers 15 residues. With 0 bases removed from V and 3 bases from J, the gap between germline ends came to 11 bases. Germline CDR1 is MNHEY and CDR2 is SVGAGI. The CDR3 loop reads CASSYSHRGYTEAFF. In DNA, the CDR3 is TGTGCCAGCAGTTACTCGCATAGGGGGTACACTGAAGCTTTCTTT.

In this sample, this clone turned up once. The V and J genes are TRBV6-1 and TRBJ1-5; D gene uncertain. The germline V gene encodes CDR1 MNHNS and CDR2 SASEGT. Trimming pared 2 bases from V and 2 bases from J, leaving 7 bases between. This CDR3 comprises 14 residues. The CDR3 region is CASSELTGNQPQHF. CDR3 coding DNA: TGTGCCAGCAGTGAACTTACGGGCAATCAGCCCCAGCATTTT.

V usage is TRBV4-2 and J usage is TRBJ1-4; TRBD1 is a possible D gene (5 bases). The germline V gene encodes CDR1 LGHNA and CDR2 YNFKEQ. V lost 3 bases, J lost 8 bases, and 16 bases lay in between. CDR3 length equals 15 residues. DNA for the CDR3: TGTGCCAGCAGCCAGAAGAAAACAGGAGAGGAAAAACTGTTTTTT. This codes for CASSQKKTGEEKLFF.

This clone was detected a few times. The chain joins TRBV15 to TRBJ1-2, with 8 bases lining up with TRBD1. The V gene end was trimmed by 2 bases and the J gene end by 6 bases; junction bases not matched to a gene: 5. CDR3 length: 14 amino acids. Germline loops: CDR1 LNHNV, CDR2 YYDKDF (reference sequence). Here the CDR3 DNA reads TGTGCCACCAGCAGATCGACAGGGGTCGATGGCTACACCTTC. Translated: CATSRSTGVDGYTF.

The CDR3, as DNA: TGTGCCAGCAGCTTAGCGGGCCAGGGGGTGGGAGATACGCAGTATTTT. It codes for CASSLAGQGVGDTQYF. The gene calls are TRBV7-9 and TRBJ2-3; 7 bases line up with TRBD1. The germline V gene has CDR1 SEHNR and CDR2 FQNEAQ (reference sequence). CDR3 length: 16 amino acids. The V gene end was trimmed by 0 bases and the J gene end by 5 bases; junction bases not matched to a gene: 8.